The present T cell receptor beta chain was sequenced within a study of circulating CD8 cells and anti-PD-1 response in melanoma. This clonotype is deemed medium-sized. Its antigen is unknown. The junction differs from germline at one of its ends, possibly a read error. The QIAseq Immune Repertoire TCR panel built the libraries from roughly 15 ng of total RNA. MiXCR was run by TCRdb on the reads, yielding one entry per CDR3 protein. The profile shows 500 to 600 distinct CDR3 sequences, under 7.5% of them singletons. Sorting of live CD3+CD8+TCRalphabeta+ cells by PD-1 and/or TIGIT gave four subsets. Findings of the study overall: Diversity ranked highest in DNEG and lowest in TIGIT subsets. At M1, fewer than 7% of TRB clonotypes appeared in multiple subsets.

CDR1 is SGHTA, CDR2 FQGNSA, per germline. CDR3 length: 15 residues. The V gene is TRBV7-2, the J gene TRBJ1-2; 7 bases are a match to TRBD1. The material sequenced was CD8+ T cells from PBMCs, taken at baseline or after one month of anti-PD-1 therapy (not recorded which). The origin of this receptor is a human donor with melanoma. The CDR3 DNA is TGTGCCAGCGGCTTGGGGACAGTCGCTAACTATGGCTACACCTTC. As protein: CASGLGTVANYGYTF. Filled out from reference TRBV7-2 and TRBJ1-2, the complete variable domain reads GAGVSQSPSNKVTEKGKDVELRCDPISGHTALYWYRQSLGQGLEFLIYFQGNSAPDKSGLPSDRFSAERTGGSVSTLTIQRTQQEDSAVYLCASGLGTVANYGYTFGSGTRLTVV.